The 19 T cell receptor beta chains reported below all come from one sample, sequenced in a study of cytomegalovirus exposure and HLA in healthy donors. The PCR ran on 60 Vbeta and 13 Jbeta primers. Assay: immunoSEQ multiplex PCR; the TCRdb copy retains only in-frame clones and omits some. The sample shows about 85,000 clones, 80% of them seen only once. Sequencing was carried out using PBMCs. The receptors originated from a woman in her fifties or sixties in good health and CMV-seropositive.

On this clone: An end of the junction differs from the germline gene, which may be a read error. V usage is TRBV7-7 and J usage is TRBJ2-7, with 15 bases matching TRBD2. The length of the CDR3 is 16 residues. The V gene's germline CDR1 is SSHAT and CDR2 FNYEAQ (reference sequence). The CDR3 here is CASSPGLAGGPYEQYF. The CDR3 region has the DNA TGTGCTAGCAGCCCGGGACTAGCGGGGGGCCCATACGAGCAGTACTTC.

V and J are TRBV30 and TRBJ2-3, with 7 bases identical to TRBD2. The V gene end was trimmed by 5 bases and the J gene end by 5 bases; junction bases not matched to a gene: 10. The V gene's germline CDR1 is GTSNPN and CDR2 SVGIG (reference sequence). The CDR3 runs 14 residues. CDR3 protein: CAWGIGRERDTQYF. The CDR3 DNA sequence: TGTGCCTGGGGGATCGGGCGGGAGCGAGATACGCAGTATTTT.

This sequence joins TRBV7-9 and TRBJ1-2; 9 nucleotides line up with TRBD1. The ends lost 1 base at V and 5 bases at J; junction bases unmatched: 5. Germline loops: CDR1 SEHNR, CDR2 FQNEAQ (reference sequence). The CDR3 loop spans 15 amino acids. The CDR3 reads CASSLDAGTGYGYTF. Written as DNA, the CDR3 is TGTGCCAGCAGCTTAGACGCCGGGACAGGGTATGGCTACACCTTC.

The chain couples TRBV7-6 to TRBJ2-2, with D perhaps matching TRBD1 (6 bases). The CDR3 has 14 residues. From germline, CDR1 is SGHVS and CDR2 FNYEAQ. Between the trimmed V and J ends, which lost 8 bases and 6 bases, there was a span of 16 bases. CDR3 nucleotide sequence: TGTGCCAGCTGGAGGACAGATCTTCCCGGGGAGCTGTTTTTT. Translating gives CASWRTDLPGELFF.

CDR3 loop: CASSGGGQETQYF. CDR3 DNA sequence: TGTGCCAGTAGTGGGGGGGGCCAAGAGACCCAGTACTTC. The genes are TRBV19 and TRBJ2-5; TRBD2 matches 7 bases. The CDR3 length is 13 residues. Germline CDR1 reads LNHDA; CDR2 reads SQIVND (reference sequence). V gave up 5 bases and J gave up 1 base; unmatched junction bases: 1. The entire variable domain, with the rest obtained from reference TRBV19 and TRBJ2-5, is as follows: DGGITQSPKYLFRKEGQNVTLSCEQNLNHDAMYWYRQDPGQGLRLIYYSQIVNDFQKGDIAEGYSVSREKKESFPLTVTSAQKNPTAFYLCASSGGGQETQYFGPGTRLLVL.

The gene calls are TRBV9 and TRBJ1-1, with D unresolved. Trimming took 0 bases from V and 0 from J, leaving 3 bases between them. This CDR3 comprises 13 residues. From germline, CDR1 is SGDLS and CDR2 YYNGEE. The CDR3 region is CASSVDMNTEAFF. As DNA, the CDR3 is TGTGCCAGCAGCGTAGATATGAACACTGAAGCTTTCTTT.

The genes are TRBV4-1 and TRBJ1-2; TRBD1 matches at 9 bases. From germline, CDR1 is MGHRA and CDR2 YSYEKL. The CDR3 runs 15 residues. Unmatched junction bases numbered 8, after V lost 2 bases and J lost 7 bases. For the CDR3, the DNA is TGCGCCAGCAGCCAATCAACAGGGGGCATGGGTGGCTACACCTTC. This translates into CASSQSTGGMGGYTF.

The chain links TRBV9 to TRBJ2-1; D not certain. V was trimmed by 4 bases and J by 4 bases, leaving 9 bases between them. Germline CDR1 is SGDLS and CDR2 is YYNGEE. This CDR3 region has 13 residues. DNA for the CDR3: TGTGCCAGCAGCCCCACGGGTTACAATGAGCAGTTCTTC. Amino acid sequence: CASSPTGYNEQFF.

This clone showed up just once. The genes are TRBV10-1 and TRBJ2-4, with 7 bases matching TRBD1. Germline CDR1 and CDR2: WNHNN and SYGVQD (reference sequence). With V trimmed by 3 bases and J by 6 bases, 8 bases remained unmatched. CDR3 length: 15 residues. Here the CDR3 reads CASSDSGTVGNIQYF. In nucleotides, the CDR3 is TGCGCCAGCAGTGATTCCGGGACAGTCGGAAACATTCAGTACTTC.

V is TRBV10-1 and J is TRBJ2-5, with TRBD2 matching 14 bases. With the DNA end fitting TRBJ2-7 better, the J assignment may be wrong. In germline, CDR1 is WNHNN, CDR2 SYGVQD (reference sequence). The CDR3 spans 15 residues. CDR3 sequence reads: CASSSTSGGGDEQYF. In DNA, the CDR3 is TGCGCCAGCAGTTCGACTAGCGGGGGGGGCGACGAGCAGTACTTC.

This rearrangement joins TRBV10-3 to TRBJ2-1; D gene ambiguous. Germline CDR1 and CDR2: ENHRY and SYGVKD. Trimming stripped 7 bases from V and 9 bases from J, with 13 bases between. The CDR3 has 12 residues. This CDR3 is CAIKSSSAEQFF. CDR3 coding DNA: TGTGCCATCAAGAGTAGCAGCGCTGAGCAGTTCTTC.

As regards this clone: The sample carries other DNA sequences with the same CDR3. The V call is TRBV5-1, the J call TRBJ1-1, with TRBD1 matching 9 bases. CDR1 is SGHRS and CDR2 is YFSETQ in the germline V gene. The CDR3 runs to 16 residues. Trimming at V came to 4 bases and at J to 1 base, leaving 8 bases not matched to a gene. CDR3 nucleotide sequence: TGCGCCAGCAGCGCCGGGACAGGGTTGACGAACACTGAAGCTTTCTTT. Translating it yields CASSAGTGLTNTEAFF.

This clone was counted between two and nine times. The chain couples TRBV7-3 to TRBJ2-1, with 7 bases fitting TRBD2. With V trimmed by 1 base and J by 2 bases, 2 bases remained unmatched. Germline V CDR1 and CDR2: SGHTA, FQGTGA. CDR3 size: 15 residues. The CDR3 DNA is TGTGCCAGCAGCTTAAGCGGGAGACCCTACAATGAGCAGTTCTTC. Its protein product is CASSLSGRPYNEQFF.

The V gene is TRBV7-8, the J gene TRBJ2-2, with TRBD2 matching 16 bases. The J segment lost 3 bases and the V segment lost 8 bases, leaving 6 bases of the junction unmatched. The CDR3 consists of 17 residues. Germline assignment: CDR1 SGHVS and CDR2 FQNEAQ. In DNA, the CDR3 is TGTGCCAGCGAGGGACTAGCGGGGGGGCCGGACACCGGGGAGCTGTTTTTT. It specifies CASEGLAGGPDTGELFF.

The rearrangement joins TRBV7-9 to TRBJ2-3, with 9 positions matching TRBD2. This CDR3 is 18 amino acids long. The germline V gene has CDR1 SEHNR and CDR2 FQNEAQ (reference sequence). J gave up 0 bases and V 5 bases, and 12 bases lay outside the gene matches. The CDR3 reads CASSPPGVAGASTDTQYF. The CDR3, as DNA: TGTGCCAGCAGCCCCCCGGGGGTAGCGGGGGCTAGCACAGATACGCAGTATTTT.

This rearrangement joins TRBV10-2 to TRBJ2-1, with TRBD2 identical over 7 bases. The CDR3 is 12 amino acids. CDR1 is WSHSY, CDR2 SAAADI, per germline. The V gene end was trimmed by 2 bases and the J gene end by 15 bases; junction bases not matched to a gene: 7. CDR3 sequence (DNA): TGCGCCAGCAGTGAGCTCCGTGGGAGGGGGTTCTTC. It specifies CASSELRGRGFF.

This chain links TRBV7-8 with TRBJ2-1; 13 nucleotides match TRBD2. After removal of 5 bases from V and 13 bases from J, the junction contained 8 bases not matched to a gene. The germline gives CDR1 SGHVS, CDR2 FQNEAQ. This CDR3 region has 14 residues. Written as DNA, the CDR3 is TGTGCCAGCAGCCCTCGGACTAGCGGGGGCTCACAGTTCTTC. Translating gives CASSPRTSGGSQFF.

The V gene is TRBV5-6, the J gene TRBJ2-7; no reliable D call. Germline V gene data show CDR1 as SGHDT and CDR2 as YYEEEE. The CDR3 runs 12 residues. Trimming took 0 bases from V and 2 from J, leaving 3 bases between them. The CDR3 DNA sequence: TGTGCCAGCAGCTTGGACACCTACGAGCAGTACTTC. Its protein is CASSLDTYEQYF.

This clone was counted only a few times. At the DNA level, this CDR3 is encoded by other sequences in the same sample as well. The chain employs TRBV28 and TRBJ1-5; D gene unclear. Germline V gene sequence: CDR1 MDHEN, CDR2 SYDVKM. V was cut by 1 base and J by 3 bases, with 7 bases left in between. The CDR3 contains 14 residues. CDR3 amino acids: CASSLSGINQPQHF. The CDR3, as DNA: TGTGCCAGCAGTTTATCGGGGATCAATCAGCCCCAGCATTTT. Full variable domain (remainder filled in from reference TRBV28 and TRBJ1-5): DVKVTQSSRYLVKRTGEKVFLECVQDMDHENMFWYRQDPGLGLRLIYFSYDVKMKEKGDIPEGYSVSREKKERFSLILESASTNQTSMYLCASSLSGINQPQHFGDGTRLSIL.